A selection of T cell receptor beta chains follows, all from one sample in a study of cytomegalovirus exposure and HLA in healthy donors. The method was immunoSEQ multiplex PCR; TCRdb's version includes in-frame clones alone and lacks a portion of them. The sample holds 99,000 or so clones, over 60% seen once. Source material: PBMCs. The receptors were gathered from a man in his fifties or sixties in good health and CMV-seropositive. Each CDR3 is given with its conserved first and last residue. Each record gives: D gene, V gene, J gene, clone size, CDR3 DNA, CDR3 protein. D genes are given only for firm matches. Not every row has a clone size; where given, it reads once, few, many or a size class.

D: TRBD2; V: TRBV19; J: TRBJ2-7; size: -; DNA: TGTGCCAGTAGTATTGCGCGGGGGGTATACGAGCAGTACTTC; CDR3: CASSIARGVYEQYF
D: -; V: TRBV5-4; J: TRBJ2-3; size: -; DNA: TGTGCCAGCAGCTTGGTACAGCAACATAGCACAGATACGCAGTATTTT; CDR3: CASSLVQQHSTDTQYF
D: -; V: TRBV5-1; J: TRBJ2-7; size: -; DNA: TGCGCCAGCAGTCTAGAATCCGACTCCTACGAGCAGTACTTC; CDR3: CASSLESDSYEQYF
D: -; V: TRBV7-8; J: TRBJ1-4; size: -; DNA: TGTGCCAGCAGCTTGCGGCGCACTAATGAAAAACTGTTTTTT; CDR3: CASSLRRTNEKLFF
D: TRBD1; V: TRBV27; J: TRBJ2-2; size: once; DNA: TGTGCCAGTCGTCGGGACAGGGTAGCCACCGGGGAGCTGTTTTTT; CDR3: CASRRDRVATGELFF
D: -; V: TRBV2; J: TRBJ1-2; size: few; DNA: TGTGCCAGCAGTTCCAAGATTCTGACAGAGTTCGATGGCTACACCTTC; CDR3: CASSSKILTEFDGYTF
D: TRBD2; V: TRBV5-4; J: TRBJ2-3; size: -; DNA: TGTGCCAGCAGCTTTTCCCGGGGGGGGGCAACAGATACGCAGTATTTT; CDR3: CASSFSRGGATDTQYF
D: -; V: TRBV6-5; J: TRBJ2-3; size: once; DNA: TGTGCCAGCAGTTACTCAGGACTCCTAACAGATACGCAGTATTTT; CDR3: CASSYSGLLTDTQYF
D: -; V: TRBV6-1; J: TRBJ1-5; size: -; DNA: TGTGCCAGCAGTGAAAAAAGGGGATTTGGCAATCAGCCCCAGCATTTT; CDR3: CASSEKRGFGNQPQHF
D: TRBD1; V: TRBV19; J: TRBJ1-5; size: -; DNA: TGTGCCAGTAGTACACCGGGACAGTTGAGCAATCAGCCCCAGCATTTT; CDR3: CASSTPGQLSNQPQHF
D: -; V: TRBV5-1; J: TRBJ1-2; size: -; DNA: TGCGCCAGCAGCTTGGACCCGGGGTACTATGGCTACACCTTC; CDR3: CASSLDPGYYGYTF
D: -; V: TRBV4-1; J: TRBJ1-2; size: -; DNA: TGCGCCAGCAGCCAAGTTGAACAGGCTGTCTATGGCTACACCTTC; CDR3: CASSQVEQAVYGYTF
D: -; V: TRBV4-2; J: TRBJ1-1; size: few; DNA: TGTGCCAGCAGCCAAGATACAGGTTACACTGAAGCTTTCTTT; CDR3: CASSQDTGYTEAFF
D: -; V: TRBV12-2; J: TRBJ1-1; size: -; DNA: TGTGCAAGTCGCCCCCTGGGGGGGGGCGCTTTCTTT; CDR3: CASRPLGGGAFF
D: -; V: TRBV15; J: TRBJ1-2; size: -; DNA: TGTGCCACCAGCAGAGATTTACAGGGAGATGGCTACACCTTC; CDR3: CATSRDLQGDGYTF
D: TRBD1; V: TRBV9; J: TRBJ1-4; size: -; DNA: TGTGCCAGCAGCTTGGCGGGACAGGGGGCCCCTAATGAAAAACTGTTTTTT; CDR3: CASSLAGQGAPNEKLFF
D: -; V: TRBV27; J: TRBJ2-7; size: -; DNA: TGTGCCAGCAGTTCGGGTCTACCCTACGAGCAGTACTTC; CDR3: CASSSGLPYEQYF
D: -; V: TRBV5-1; J: TRBJ1-6; size: -; DNA: TGCGCCAGCAGCTTGGCCCGTAATTCACCCCTCCACTTT; CDR3: CASSLARNSPLHF
D: TRBD2; V: TRBV6-4; J: TRBJ2-2; size: -; DNA: TGTGCCAGCAGTGACGGCGGGGGGGCCGGCCGGGAGCTGTTTTTT; CDR3: CASSDGGGAGRELFF
D: TRBD2; V: TRBV4-1; J: TRBJ2-5; size: -; DNA: TGCGCCAGCAGCCAAGATTTTAGGGCTAGCGGGGGGGGTTGGGAGACCCAGTACTTC; CDR3: CASSQDFRASGGGWETQYF
D: TRBD2; V: TRBV18; J: TRBJ2-1; size: -; DNA: TGTGCCAGCTCACTAACTAGCGGGGGGGATAATGAGCAGTTCTTC; CDR3: CASSLTSGGDNEQFF
D: -; V: TRBV28; J: TRBJ2-2; size: -; DNA: TGTGCCAGCAGTTCATCTATCGGGGAGCTGTTTTTT; CDR3: CASSSSIGELFF
D: TRBD2; V: TRBV27; J: TRBJ2-5; size: -; DNA: TGTGCCAGCAGCCCCTATGGAGCGGGGGGCCAAGAGACCCAGTACTTC; CDR3: CASSPYGAGGQETQYF
D: -; V: TRBV11-3; J: TRBJ1-1; size: -; DNA: TGTGCCAGCAGCCGTAGGGGGTCAGACACTGAAGCTTTCTTT; CDR3: CASSRRGSDTEAFF
D: TRBD1; V: TRBV2; J: TRBJ1-2; size: -; DNA: TGTGCCAGCAGTGCGGGGACAGGGGGCGGCGGGAACTATGGCTACACCTTC; CDR3: CASSAGTGGGGNYGYTF
D: TRBD1; V: TRBV7-9; J: TRBJ2-7; size: -; DNA: TGTGCCAGCAGCCCGGACAGGGGTTTCTTTTACGAGCAGTACTTC; CDR3: CASSPDRGFFYEQYF
D: -; V: TRBV7-3; J: TRBJ2-7; size: -; DNA: TGTGCCAGCAGCCCAAGGGGCGGGGGCAGGAACGAGCAGTACTTC; CDR3: CASSPRGGGRNEQYF
D: TRBD1; V: TRBV7-3; J: TRBJ2-2; size: -; DNA: TGTGCCAGCAGCCCCGGGACAGCCCTCACCGGGGAGCTGTTTTTT; CDR3: CASSPGTALTGELFF
D: -; V: TRBV6-6; J: TRBJ1-2; size: -; DNA: TGTGCCAGCAGTCCTGGACAGTTTCATGGCTACACCTTC; CDR3: CASSPGQFHGYTF
D: -; V: TRBV7-8; J: TRBJ1-5; size: -; DNA: TGTGCCAGCACCCGCGGGACGCCGGGCCAGCCCCAGCATTTT; CDR3: CASTRGTPGQPQHF
D: -; V: TRBV6-1; J: TRBJ2-7; size: few; DNA: TGTGCCGCCTCGGGGGCCTACGAGCAGTACTTC; CDR3: CAASGAYEQYF
D: TRBD1; V: TRBV14; J: TRBJ2-7; size: -; DNA: TGTGCCAGCAGCCCCCGGGACAGGGGCGAGTACGAGCAGTACTTC; CDR3: CASSPRDRGEYEQYF
D: -; V: TRBV6-1; J: TRBJ1-5; size: once; DNA: TGTGCCACCCGATCGACATATAGCAATCAGCCCCAGCATTTT; CDR3: CATRSTYSNQPQHF
D: -; V: TRBV7-2; J: TRBJ1-1; size: -; DNA: TGTGCCAGCAGCGCGCGGGAGGGGAGAGCTTTCTTT; CDR3: CASSAREGRAFF
D: -; V: TRBV5-4; J: TRBJ2-4; size: -; DNA: TGTGCCATAGGGGAAAATCTAGCCAAAAACATTCAGTACTTC; CDR3: CAIGENLAKNIQYF
D: -; V: TRBV9; J: TRBJ1-3; size: -; DNA: TGTGCCAGCAGCCCGTCCTCTGGAAACACCATATATTTT; CDR3: CASSPSSGNTIYF
D: -; V: TRBV6-1; J: TRBJ1-2; size: -; DNA: TGTGCCAGTAATTCAGGGCAGGGCAACTATGGCTACACCTTC; CDR3: CASNSGQGNYGYTF
D: TRBD2; V: TRBV7-3; J: TRBJ2-5; size: -; DNA: TGTGCCAGCAGCTCTAGCGGGGGGGCCGTTGAGACCCAGTACTTC; CDR3: CASSSSGGAVETQYF
D: TRBD2; V: TRBV7-3; J: TRBJ2-5; size: -; DNA: TGTGCCAGCAGCACAAACCTAGCGGGGGGAGGTGAGACCCAGTACTTC; CDR3: CASSTNLAGGGETQYF
D: -; V: TRBV6-5; J: TRBJ2-4; size: -; DNA: TGTGCCAGCAGTTACTCGGGGCCCAGACGAGACATTCAGTACTTC; CDR3: CASSYSGPRRDIQYF
D: TRBD1; V: TRBV5-1; J: TRBJ1-5; size: once; DNA: TGCGCCAGCAGCTTAGACAGGGGCAATCAGCCCCAGCATTTT; CDR3: CASSLDRGNQPQHF
D: TRBD1; V: TRBV7-9; J: TRBJ2-5; size: -; DNA: TGTGCCAGCAGCATGCGGACAGGTCAAGAGACCCAGTACTTC; CDR3: CASSMRTGQETQYF
D: TRBD1; V: TRBV18; J: TRBJ1-5; size: -; DNA: TGTGCCAGCTCACAACGGGACAGGGAGGGGGAGCCCCAGCATTTT; CDR3: CASSQRDREGEPQHF
D: -; V: TRBV6-5; J: TRBJ1-1; size: -; DNA: TGTGCCAGCAGTTTCGGACCAGGGGTGGCTTTCTTT; CDR3: CASSFGPGVAFF
D: -; V: TRBV7-7; J: TRBJ2-2; size: -; DNA: TGTGCCTCATCGCCCACGGTGAACACCGGGGAGCTGTTTTTT; CDR3: CASSPTVNTGELFF
D: TRBD2; V: TRBV5-1; J: TRBJ2-7; size: -; DNA: TGCGCCAGCAGCCCCCGGAGGGGAGGGTACGAGCAGTACTTC; CDR3: CASSPRRGGYEQYF
D: -; V: TRBV27; J: TRBJ2-3; size: -; DNA: TGTGCCAGCAGTTTTCAGGGGCAGGCAGATACGCAGTATTTT; CDR3: CASSFQGQADTQYF
D: -; V: TRBV6-6; J: TRBJ2-2; size: -; DNA: TGTGCCAGCAGTTACTTGACCCGGGACGGGGAGCTGTTTTTT; CDR3: CASSYLTRDGELFF
D: -; V: TRBV11-3; J: TRBJ2-6; size: -; DNA: TGTGCCAGCAGCTTAGGAGGTCATCCCTCTGGGGCCAACGTCCTGACTTTC; CDR3: CASSLGGHPSGANVLTF
D: -; V: TRBV10-3; J: TRBJ2-5; size: -; DNA: TGTGCCATCAGCAGTAATCCTTCCCAAGAGACCCAGTACTTC; CDR3: CAISSNPSQETQYF
D: TRBD1; V: TRBV11-1; J: TRBJ1-1; size: -; DNA: TGTGCCAGCAGCTCAGCTACCCGACAGGGAACTGAAGCTTTCTTT; CDR3: CASSSATRQGTEAFF
D: -; V: TRBV7-8; J: TRBJ2-4; size: once; DNA: TGTGCCAGCACCCTAAGGGGGAGGGGAAACATTCAGTACTTC; CDR3: CASTLRGRGNIQYF
D: TRBD1; V: TRBV30; J: TRBJ1-3; size: -; DNA: TGTGCCTGGAGTGTATTTCGGGACAGCTATACTCGGAACACCATATATTTT; CDR3: CAWSVFRDSYTRNTIYF
D: -; V: TRBV7-2; J: TRBJ2-3; size: once; DNA: TGTGCCAGCAGCTTTGGCGGGGCAACAGATACGCAGTATTTT; CDR3: CASSFGGATDTQYF
D: TRBD1; V: TRBV6-1; J: TRBJ2-3; size: -; DNA: TGTGCCAGCAGTGTCCTGCAGGGGGGCACAGATACGCAGTATTTT; CDR3: CASSVLQGGTDTQYF